The entry below describes one T cell receptor (beta chain). This clonotype was seen at least ten times. The specificity of this receptor is unknown. There are no base qualities to consult, and no much larger clone falls within one base. This sample is part of a study of breast tumors, draining lymph nodes, adjacent tissues (dated by TCRdb to 2016 to 2017). For context, the study as a whole: TCR beta repertoires were compared across tumor, adjacent nontumor tissue and axillary lymph nodes obtained from breast cancer patients. The study aimed to assess the relationships and possible T-cell exchange between tumor, surrounding tissue and draining lymph node repertoires in human breast cancer.

The V end gives up 0 bases and the J end 7 bases, leaving 9 bases in the junction not matched to a gene. Based on the germline V gene (reference sequence), the CDR1 and CDR2 sequences are DFQATT and SNEGSKA. Counted from cysteine to phenylalanine, this CDR3 has 15 amino acids. Of the read, only the CDR3 DNA is kept; its 45 bases are in frame from base 1. What the authors observed across the whole study: The data were judged consistent with most tumor T cells deriving from the lymph node and then expanding within tumor tissue. In luminal-like breast cancer, tumor and nontumor tissue repertoires resembled each other significantly more than in basal-like breast cancer. Rather than being directly demonstrated, the conclusion that tumor T cells originate in lymph nodes was presented as consistent with a hypothesis. Tumor T-cell repertoires showed less diversity than lymph node repertoires and more diversity than nontumor tissue repertoires, and tumor T-cell repertoires showed preferential V and J gene usage.

The instrument was an Illumina HiSeq 2000. TCR beta chain libraries were generated through multiplex PCR amplification. The amplified TCR beta chain products were analyzed by high-throughput sequencing. TCRdb cleaned the public reads at Q25 with fastp, built clones with MiXCR and kept in-frame beta chains. Each CDR3 protein appears once, grouped with its most common genes and DNA. The table for this sample lists some 150,000 distinct CDR3 sequences; approximately 20% of them were counted only once. The ten biggest clones cover 2.6% of the sample. Lymph node samples came from the axillary draining lymph nodes of breast cancer patients.

Sequenced input: axillary lymph node tissue. The TCR sequence derives from a female donor with breast cancer. Some clones in this sample may be carry-over from other donors' samples. Here the chain combines TRBV20-1 and TRBJ1-5, with 7 middle bases fitting TRBD1. The DNA is TGCAGTGCTAGAGATCACCGACAGGGTAGACAGCCCCAGCATTTT. This yields the protein CSARDHRQGRQPQHF.